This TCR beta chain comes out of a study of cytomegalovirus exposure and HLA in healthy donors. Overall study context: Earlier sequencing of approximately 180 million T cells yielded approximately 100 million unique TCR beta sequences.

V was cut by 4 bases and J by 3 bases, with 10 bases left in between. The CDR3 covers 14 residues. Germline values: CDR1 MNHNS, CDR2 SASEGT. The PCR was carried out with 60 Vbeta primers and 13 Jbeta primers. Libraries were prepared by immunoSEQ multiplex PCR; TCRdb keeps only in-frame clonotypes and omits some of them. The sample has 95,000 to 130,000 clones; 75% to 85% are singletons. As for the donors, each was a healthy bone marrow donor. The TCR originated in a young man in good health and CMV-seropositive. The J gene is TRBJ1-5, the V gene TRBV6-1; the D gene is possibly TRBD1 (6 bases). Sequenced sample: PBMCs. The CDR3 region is CASSGTDFNQPQHF. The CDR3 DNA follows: TGTGCCAGCAGTGGGACAGATTTCAATCAGCCCCAGCATTTT.